These 20 T cell receptor beta chains came from one sample sequenced in a study of post-analysis software for immune sequencing data. Points from the study as a whole: Controls had lower frequencies than patients of a few TRBV segments, which included TRBV5-6, TRBV5-1 and TRBV20-1.

Which antigens these TCRs recognize remains unknown. Unique molecular identifiers featured in each of the TCR beta cDNA libraries. Using its own MiXCR run on the PCR reads, TCRdb lists one record per CDR3 protein. The profile shows a few hundred thousand distinct CDR3 sequences, less than 40% of them singletons. Specimen: blood. The receptors originated from a girl between 5 and 17 years old with multiple sclerosis.

The V gene is TRBV27, the J gene TRBJ2-7; D may be TRBD1 (5 bases). The CDR3 loop spans 15 amino acids. Trimming took 2 bases from V and 1 from J, leaving 12 bases between them. Germline V gene lookup returns CDR1 MNHEY and CDR2 SMNVEV (reference sequence). CDR3 loop: CASSLRGPASYEQYF. DNA for the CDR3: TGTGCCAGCAGTTTAAGGGGTCCAGCATCCTACGAGCAGTACTTC.

There are a few counts of this clonotype. V and J are TRBV7-2 and TRBJ2-2; 12 nucleotides match TRBD2. CDR1 is SGHTA, CDR2 FQGNSA, per germline. This CDR3 contains 18 residues. V gave up 0 bases and J gave up 4 bases; unmatched junction bases: 6. DNA for the CDR3: TGTGCCAGCAGCTTAGCTTACGGACTAGCGGGGTCCACCGGGGAGCTGTTTTTT. Residues: CASSLAYGLAGSTGELFF.

V gene TRBV4-3 combines with J gene TRBJ1-6; 8 bases agree with TRBD1. The CDR3 sequence is 14 residues long. Per germline, CDR1 LGHNA and CDR2 YSLEER. Trimming cost V 5 bases and J 9 bases; bases outside gene matches: 6. The CDR3 DNA follows: TGCGCCAGCAGCGCGACAGGGGCCGGTTCACCCCTCCACTTT. Encoded protein: CASSATGAGSPLHF.

This clonotype appeared many times. The chain uses TRBV7-2 and TRBJ2-3; D uncertain. The CDR3 has 9 residues. V was pared by 6 bases and J by 14 bases, with 9 bases between. Germline loops: CDR1 SGHTA, CDR2 FQGNSA. Here the CDR3 reads CASSQKAYF. The CDR3 nucleotides read TGTGCCAGCAGTCAGAAGGCGTATTTT.

This clonotype was seen a few times. The chain carries TRBV6-5 and TRBJ1-4; D is possibly TRBD1 (5 bases). V was trimmed by 0 bases and J by 5 bases, leaving 10 bases between them. In germline, CDR1 is MNHEY, CDR2 SVGAGI. There are 15 residues in the CDR3. CDR3 amino acids: CASSYSGQPNEKLFF. CDR3 coding DNA: TGTGCCAGCAGTTACTCGGGGCAGCCGAATGAAAAACTGTTTTTT.

This clonotype was recorded a few times. The rearrangement joins TRBV12-3 or TRBV12-4 to TRBJ2-7, with TRBD1 as a possible D gene (7 bases). Trimming shortened V by 8 bases and J by 3 bases, and 14 bases separated the two germline ends. The CDR3 length is 13 residues. The CDR3 sequence: CASAPQGGYEQYF. CDR3 in DNA: TGTGCCAGCGCCCCGCAGGGGGGCTACGAGCAGTACTTC.

The V gene is TRBV7-2, the J gene TRBJ2-1; D may correspond to TRBD1 or TRBD2 (5 bases each). This CDR3 spans 14 amino acids. Germline loops: CDR1 SGHTA, CDR2 FQGNSA. V lost 5 bases, J lost 7 bases, and 15 bases lay in between. In nucleotides, the CDR3 is TGTGCCAGCAGCCGGGGCTTAGGTGCGAATGAGCAGTTCTTC. Its protein product is CASSRGLGANEQFF. Together with reference TRBV7-2 and TRBJ2-1, the CDR3 gives the full variable domain: GAGVSQSPSNKVTEKGKDVELRCDPISGHTALYWYRQSLGQGLEFLIYFQGNSAPDKSGLPSDRFSAERTGGSVSTLTIQRTQQEDSAVYLCASSRGLGANEQFFGPGTRLTVL.

The chain uses TRBV12-3 or TRBV12-4 and TRBJ2-1, with 7 bases that match TRBD2. This CDR3 region has 15 residues. V lost 4 bases, J lost 6 bases, and 9 bases stayed unmatched. The CDR3 is CASSSWAGELNEQFF. The CDR3 DNA is TGTGCCAGCAGTTCCTGGGCGGGGGAGCTCAATGAGCAGTTCTTC.

V gene TRBV6-5 combines with J gene TRBJ1-6; 7 nucleotides match TRBD1. J gave up 12 bases and V 4 bases, and 6 bases lay outside the gene matches. CDR1 and CDR2 from the germline V gene are MNHEY and SVGAGI. The length of the CDR3 is 13 residues. Written as DNA, the CDR3 is TGTGCCAGCAGTTGGGACAGCGTCAAACCCCTCCACTTT. Its protein product is CASSWDSVKPLHF.

This sequence joins TRBV7-9 and TRBJ2-7; D is perhaps TRBD1 or TRBD2 (5 bases each). The CDR3 is 13 amino acids. V shed 8 bases and J shed 0 bases, with 11 bases lying between them. Germline lookup yields CDR1 SEHNR and CDR2 FQNEAQ (reference sequence). This chain's CDR3 is CASRDASSYEQYF. CDR3 coding DNA: TGTGCCAGCCGGGACGCTAGCTCCTACGAGCAGTACTTC.

The V and J genes are TRBV7-3 and TRBJ2-1; D unclear. Trimming took 3 bases from V and 9 from J, leaving 12 bases between them. Germline V CDR1 and CDR2: SGHTA, FQGTGA. This CDR3 has 13 amino acids. CDR3 loop: CASSFIGMGEQFF. CDR3 sequence (DNA): TGTGCCAGCAGCTTTATAGGGATGGGTGAGCAGTTCTTC.

The V and J genes are TRBV11-2 and TRBJ2-1, with D maybe TRBD1 (5 bases). Looked up from germline, CDR1 is SGHAT and CDR2 is FQNNGV. The CDR3 extends over 17 amino acids. Trimming took off 0 bases at V and 7 bases at J, with 19 bases between the two ends. For the CDR3, the DNA is TGTGCCAGCAGCTTAGAGGAAGGTGTAGGGGCCAGAAATGAGCAGTTCTTC. It yields the protein CASSLEEGVGARNEQFF.

This chain joins TRBV20-1 and TRBJ2-5; TRBD1 or TRBD2 may be the D gene (5 bases each). The CDR3 is made up of 13 amino acids. CDR1 is DFQATT and CDR2 is SNEGSKA in the germline V gene (reference sequence). The ends were cut back, 6 bases at V and 5 bases at J, with 16 bases in the middle. DNA of the CDR3: TGCAGTGCCGCCAGCGAGGGGCGGGAGACCCAGTACTTC. Protein sequence: CSAASEGRETQYF.

The J gene is TRBJ2-2, the V gene TRBV7-3; D remains ambiguous. Trimming took off 5 bases at V and 1 base at J, with 8 bases between the two ends. The V gene's germline CDR1 is SGHTA and CDR2 FQGTGA. CDR3 length: 14 amino acids. The CDR3 loop is CASSPDKNTGELFF. Here the CDR3 DNA reads TGTGCCAGCAGCCCTGACAAGAACACCGGGGAGCTGTTTTTT.

This clonotype showed up just a few times. The junction and the germline gene differ at one end; a read error may be behind it. This chain uses TRBV2 with TRBJ2-7, with TRBD1 matching 7 bases. This CDR3 comprises 13 residues. The germline V gene encodes CDR1 SNHLY and CDR2 FYNNEI. For the CDR3, the DNA is TGTACCAGCAGTAACAGGGGTGGCGACGAGCAGTACTTC. It translates to CTSSNRGGDEQYF.

The rearrangement links TRBV5-1 to TRBJ2-6; 10 bases are a match to TRBD1. This CDR3 is built from 18 residues. V was clipped by 0 bases and J by 1 base; unmatched bases: 4. Germline CDR1 SGHRS, CDR2 YFSETQ. The CDR3 nucleotides are TGCGCCAGCAGCTTGGCAAGGACAGGGGGATCTGGGGCCAACGTCCTGACTTTC. Translating it yields CASSLARTGGSGANVLTF.

This clonotype has just a few counts. In DNA, the CDR3 is TGTGCCAGCAGCGTAGGACAGGGGTTATTGCCAGATACGCAGTATTTT. Protein sequence: CASSVGQGLLPDTQYF. This rearrangement joins TRBV9 to TRBJ2-3; TRBD1 aligns across 8 bases. V trimming: 0 bases; J trimming: 4 bases; junction bases outside the gene matches: 7. Germline V CDR1 and CDR2: SGDLS, YYNGEE. The CDR3 extends over 16 amino acids.

V is TRBV20-1 and J is TRBJ2-3; no firm D call. Looked up from germline, CDR1 is DFQATT and CDR2 is SNEGSKA (reference sequence). The CDR3 spans 14 residues. The V gene lost 4 bases and the J gene lost 1 base, with 12 bases spanning the gap. The CDR3 coding sequence is TGCAGTGCTATACCTCTCCTGGGCACAGATACGCAGTATTTT. It is translated as CSAIPLLGTDTQYF.

This clonotype was seen a handful of times. The CDR3 reads CASSFLGQLSTDTQYF. The CDR3 coding sequence is TGTGCCAGCAGCTTCCTCGGACAGCTTAGCACAGATACGCAGTATTTT. V and J are TRBV7-2 and TRBJ2-3, with D maybe TRBD1 (6 bases). Germline loops: CDR1 SGHTA, CDR2 FQGNSA. CDR3 size: 16 residues. V dropped 3 bases and J dropped 0 bases, with 13 bases sitting between them.

This clonotype was detected only a few times. The J gene is TRBJ2-1, the V gene TRBV4-3; 9 positions agree with TRBD1. The CDR3 sequence is 18 residues long. Trimming at V came to 0 bases and at J to 7 bases, leaving 13 bases not matched to a gene. Germline loops: CDR1 LGHNA, CDR2 YSLEER. The CDR3 nucleotides read TGCGCCAGCAGCCAAGATCACACCGGGACAGGGTTGCTGAATGAGCAGTTCTTC. Its translation: CASSQDHTGTGLLNEQFF.